This passage covers 22 T cell receptor beta chains from one sample sequenced in a study of blood T cell repertoires in COVID-19. Sequenced by immunoSEQ multiplex PCR; TCRdb stores in-frame clones only, minus some. The table shows around 97,000 clones, with around 90% occurring only once. The sequenced sample was peripheral blood. These TCRs come from a man aged 50 to 59 in a cohort sampled during active COVID-19.

CDR3 loop: CASSVAIGGAGYNSPLHF. DNA of the CDR3: TGTGCCAGCAGCGTCGCCATCGGCGGGGCGGGCTATAATTCACCCCTCCACTTT. The gene calls are TRBV7-6 and TRBJ1-6, with D maybe TRBD1 (5 bases). Germline V gene sequence: CDR1 SGHVS, CDR2 FNYEAQ. V was shortened by 5 bases and J by 3 bases, with 20 bases between the two germline ends. The CDR3 totals 18 residues.

The V gene is TRBV19, the J gene TRBJ1-5; D possibly corresponds to TRBD1 (6 bases). CDR3 length: 14 amino acids. V lost 7 bases and J lost 4, with 14 bases in between. Germline-derived CDR1 and CDR2 are LNHDA and SQIVND (reference sequence). DNA of the CDR3: TGTGCCAGTACCGTCGCGGGGGCTAATCAGCCCCAGCATTTT. It encodes CASTVAGANQPQHF.

This clone has just one count. This sequence joins TRBV28 and TRBJ1-5, with 8 bases that match TRBD1. CDR3 size: 16 residues. V was pared by 3 bases and J by 1 base, with 5 bases of the junction left unmatched. CDR1 and CDR2 from the germline V gene are MDHEN and SYDVKM. In DNA, the CDR3 is TGTGCCAGCAGTTTGGTTGGACAGGGCAGCAATCAGCCCCAGCATTTT. Translating it yields CASSLVGQGSNQPQHF.

The table lists this clone with a few counts. This sequence joins TRBV6-2 or TRBV6-3 and TRBJ1-3; TRBD1 aligns across 7 bases. The CDR3 extends over 15 amino acids. Germline V CDR1 and CDR2: MNHEY, SVGEGT. V was pared by 6 bases and J by 5 bases, with 10 bases of the junction left unmatched. The CDR3 here is CASSPTTGPRNTIYF. CDR3 coding DNA: TGTGCCAGCAGCCCAACGACAGGGCCCCGAAACACCATATATTTT.

CDR3 bases: TGCGCCAGCAGCCAAGATTGGGGACTAGCCTACGAGCAGTACGTC. This codes for CASSQDWGLAYEQYV. V is TRBV4-1 and J is TRBJ2-7; 8 bases are a match to TRBD2. CDR3 length equals 15 residues. J gave up 2 bases and V 0 bases, and 3 bases lay outside the gene matches. The germline V gene encodes CDR1 MGHRA and CDR2 YSYEKL.

Of note for this clone: This same CDR3 is encoded by further DNA sequences in the sample. The chain has TRBV5-4 and TRBJ2-5, with a weak D call TRBD2 (6 bases). The CDR3 runs 14 residues. Germline lookup yields CDR1 SGHNT and CDR2 YYREEE (reference sequence). Deletions cut 0 bases from V and 2 bases from J, with 8 bases between. The CDR3 region has the DNA TGTGCCAGCAGCTTGGTTGGGGGGCAAGAGACCCAGTACTTC. Protein sequence: CASSLVGGQETQYF. The full variable domain, in which reference TRBV5-4 and TRBJ2-5 provide the parts outside the CDR3, is ETGVTQSPTHLIKTRGQQVTLRCSSQSGHNTVSWYQQALGQGPQFIFQYYREEENGRGNFPPRFSGLQFPNYSSELNVNALELDDSALYLCASSLVGGQETQYFGPGTRLLVL.

The chain combines TRBV24-1 with TRBJ2-5, with 9 bases matching TRBD1. This CDR3 contains 16 residues. Trimming took 2 bases from V and 2 from J; bases not matched to a gene: 5. Germline lookup yields CDR1 KGHDR and CDR2 SFDVKD. The DNA for the CDR3 is TGTGCCACCAGTGATTCCAGACAGGGGGGACAAGAGACCCAGTACTTC. It is translated as CATSDSRQGGQETQYF.

The chain joins TRBV5-5 to TRBJ1-4, with TRBD1 as a possible D gene (6 bases). The CDR3 is 15 amino acids. Germline values: CDR1 SGHKS, CDR2 YYEKEE (reference sequence). V was cut by 4 bases and J by 2 bases, with 12 bases left in between. In DNA form, the CDR3 reads TGTGCCAGCAGCACCGGGACACAGACTAATGAAAAACTGTTTTTT. Residues: CASSTGTQTNEKLFF.

V gene TRBV12-3 or TRBV12-4 combines with J gene TRBJ1-5, with no clear D. CDR3 length equals 13 residues. Trimming pared 5 bases from V and 4 bases from J, leaving 9 bases between. The CDR3 DNA is TGTGCCAGCAGTCCTGCGGGAAATCAGCCCCAGCATTTT. Amino acids: CASSPAGNQPQHF.

The genes are TRBV10-1 and TRBJ1-1; D is unclear. This CDR3 has 12 amino acids. The V gene lost 7 bases and the J gene lost 8 bases, with 14 bases spanning the gap. Germline V CDR1 and CDR2: WNHNN, SYGVQD (reference sequence). CDR3 in amino acids: CASIKRREEAFF. The CDR3 bases are TGCGCCAGCATCAAACGGCGGGAGGAAGCTTTCTTT.

This sequence joins TRBV2 and TRBJ2-1; 7 bases are a match to TRBD2. V lost 6 bases and J lost 5; bases outside the gene matches: 16. The CDR3 is 17 amino acids. Germline values: CDR1 SNHLY, CDR2 FYNNEI. The CDR3 sequence is CASRATLLRGINNEQFF. The DNA for the CDR3 is TGTGCCAGCAGGGCCACGCTTTTGCGGGGGATTAACAATGAGCAGTTCTTC.

The rearrangement links TRBV12-3 or TRBV12-4 to TRBJ1-2, with 11 bases fitting TRBD1. This CDR3 is built from 13 residues. Trimming removed 5 bases from V and 7 bases from J; junction bases left unmatched: 3. CDR3 nucleotide sequence: TGTGCCAGCAGTCAGGGGACAGGGGGTGGCTACACCTTC. Protein sequence: CASSQGTGGGYTF.

This sequence joins TRBV10-2 and TRBJ2-1; 7 bases line up with TRBD2. Germline assignment: CDR1 WSHSY and CDR2 SAAADI. The CDR3 sequence is 16 residues long. V gave up 3 bases and J gave up 0 bases; unmatched junction bases: 5. The chain's CDR3 is CASSDLAASSYNEQFF. The CDR3 DNA sequence: TGCGCCAGCAGTGATCTAGCGGCAAGCTCCTACAATGAGCAGTTCTTC.

The rearrangement joins TRBV4-1 to TRBJ1-2, with D possibly TRBD1 on 6 matching bases. The CDR3 has 16 residues. Germline V gene data show CDR1 as MGHRA and CDR2 as YSYEKL. Trimming pared 1 base from V and 7 bases from J, leaving 19 bases between. The CDR3 DNA reads as TGCGCCAGCAGCCAAGGGCACACGGCAGGGGTGCGTGGCTACACCTTC. As protein: CASSQGHTAGVRGYTF.

V and J are TRBV2 and TRBJ2-4; 13 bases line up with TRBD2. V lost 8 bases, J lost 5 bases, and 3 bases stayed unmatched. The germline V gene encodes CDR1 SNHLY and CDR2 FYNNEI. This CDR3 spans 14 amino acids. The DNA for the CDR3 is TGTGCCAGCCAACTAGCGGGGGGGCAAAACATTCAGTACTTC. Translating gives CASQLAGGQNIQYF.

The rearrangement joins TRBV7-2 to TRBJ1-1; TRBD1 matches at 7 bases. In germline, CDR1 is SGHTA, CDR2 FQGNSA. V lost 0 bases and J lost 6; bases outside the gene matches: 4. CDR3 length: 14 residues. The CDR3 DNA reads TGTGCCAGCAGCTTAGCACAGGGGAGCTCTGAAGCTTTCTTT. Translating it yields CASSLAQGSSEAFF.

The chain recombines TRBV28 with TRBJ1-2; no definite D call. This CDR3 comprises 13 residues. Germline V gene lookup returns CDR1 MDHEN and CDR2 SYDVKM. V was trimmed by 8 bases and J by 7 bases, leaving 17 bases between them. CDR3 residues: CASGLRSSSGYTF. Here the CDR3 DNA reads TGTGCCAGCGGCCTGAGGTCGAGTTCTGGCTACACCTTC.

The rearrangement links TRBV27 to TRBJ1-5, with D possibly TRBD1 on 5 matching bases. Trimming took 4 bases from V and 2 from J, leaving 12 bases between them. CDR3 length equals 15 residues. CDR1 is MNHEY and CDR2 is SMNVEV in the germline V gene (reference sequence). In DNA, the CDR3 is TGTGCCAGCAGTTCAGGAGGGGTGGGCAATCAGCCCCAGCATTTT. It translates to CASSSGGVGNQPQHF.

This chain joins TRBV18 and TRBJ2-2; D possibly corresponds to TRBD1 (5 bases). The length of the CDR3 is 16 residues. The ends were cut back, 0 bases at V and 2 bases at J, with 10 bases in the middle. The V gene's germline CDR1 is KGHSH and CDR2 LQKENI. CDR3 in DNA: TGTGCCAGCTCACCACCGCAGGGCTTAAACACCGGGGAGCTGTTTTTT. Translated: CASSPPQGLNTGELFF.

The chain is built from TRBV11-2 and TRBJ1-1; D is undetermined. From germline, CDR1 is SGHAT and CDR2 FQNNGV. CDR3 length equals 12 residues. V was trimmed by 7 bases and J by 11 bases, leaving 17 bases between them. The CDR3 region is CASTSHRGLAFF. DNA of the CDR3: TGTGCCAGCACTAGTCACCGAGGTCTCGCTTTCTTT.

The chain employs TRBV7-9 and TRBJ1-2; D not resolved. The V end was cut by 4 bases, the J end by 4 bases, with 13 bases between. CDR3 size: 14 residues. Looked up from germline, CDR1 is SEHNR and CDR2 is FQNEAQ (reference sequence). The CDR3 DNA sequence: TGTGCCAGCAGCTCCTTGTCCTATGCCTATGGCTACACCTTC. Its translation: CASSSLSYAYGYTF.

The V gene is TRBV7-9, the J gene TRBJ2-3; D unresolved. Germline V gives CDR1 SEHNR, CDR2 FQNEAQ (reference sequence). This CDR3 is 12 amino acids long. V was cut by 5 bases and J by 4 bases, with 7 bases left in between. The CDR3 sequence is CASSLPSDTQYF. DNA of the CDR3: TGTGCCAGCAGCCTTCCCTCAGATACGCAGTATTTT.